Following are 19 T cell receptor beta chains from one sample sequenced in a study of cytomegalovirus exposure and HLA in healthy donors. PCR employed 60 Vbeta and 13 Jbeta primers. Repertoires were generated with immunoSEQ multiplex PCR, while TCRdb's copy carries only in-frame clones and drops some. This sample yields approximately 100,000 clones, of which approximately 80% are seen a single time; 1.5% to 2% belongs to the top ten. What was sequenced was PBMCs. These receptors were collected from a man in his fifties or sixties in good health and CMV-seronegative.

In its sample, this clone was seen once. The rearrangement joins TRBV7-9 to TRBJ1-1; D not certain. CDR3 length: 14 amino acids. The V gene lost 1 base and the J gene lost 6 bases, with 12 bases spanning the gap. The V gene's germline CDR1 is SEHNR and CDR2 FQNEAQ (reference sequence). This chain's CDR3 is CASSLGTGSAEAFF. The CDR3 DNA is TGTGCCAGCAGCTTAGGGACTGGGAGCGCTGAAGCTTTCTTT. Together with reference TRBV7-9 and TRBJ1-1, the CDR3 gives the full variable domain: DTGVSQNPRHKITKRGQNVTFRCDPISEHNRLYWYRQTLGQGPEFLTYFQNEAQLEKSRLLSDRFSAERPKGSFSTLEIQRTEQGDSAMYLCASSLGTGSAEAFFGQGTRLTVV.

This chain connects TRBV18 to TRBJ1-3, with D hard to call. This CDR3 region has 17 residues. The germline V gene encodes CDR1 KGHSH and CDR2 LQKENI. Trimming shortened V by 3 bases and J by 0 bases, and 15 bases separated the two germline ends. This CDR3 is CASSPQPPGNSGNTIYF. The CDR3 bases are TGTGCCAGCTCACCTCAACCCCCGGGAAACTCTGGAAACACCATATATTTT.

The V gene is TRBV6-5, the J gene TRBJ2-5; weak D call: TRBD2 (5 bases). Trimming shortened V by 7 bases and J by 4 bases, and 16 bases separated the two germline ends. CDR1 is MNHEY, CDR2 SVGAGI, per germline. The CDR3 consists of 14 residues. CDR3: CASTPSRGAETQYF. The CDR3 DNA sequence: TGTGCCAGCACCCCAAGCCGGGGAGCAGAGACCCAGTACTTC.

The chain combines TRBV4-1 with TRBJ1-5; TRBD1 matches 10 bases. The CDR3 is made up of 15 amino acids. Germline V gene data show CDR1 as MGHRA and CDR2 as YSYEKL. V lost 5 bases to trimming and J lost 8 bases; unmatched junction nucleotides: 9. CDR3 coding DNA: TGCGCCAGCAGCTCACAGGGGGGACAGGGGAAGCCCCAGCATTTT. Translating gives CASSSQGGQGKPQHF.

This chain connects TRBV2 to TRBJ1-1; maybe TRBD1 (5 bases). Trimming removed 0 bases at V and 3 bases at J, with 14 bases between. There are 16 residues in the CDR3. Germline loops: CDR1 SNHLY, CDR2 FYNNEI. CDR3 protein: CASSEAKSGRDTEAFF. The CDR3 DNA is TGTGCCAGCAGTGAAGCGAAATCGGGCAGGGACACTGAAGCTTTCTTT.

This clone turned up a few times. The chain employs TRBV2 and TRBJ2-3; 8 bases line up with TRBD1. The germline CDR1 and CDR2 sequences are SNHLY and FYNNEI. The CDR3 loop spans 14 amino acids. V lost 7 bases, J lost 4 bases, and 7 bases stayed unmatched. CDR3 residues: CASTIDRGSDTQYF. Written as DNA, the CDR3 is TGTGCCAGCACTATAGACAGGGGATCAGATACGCAGTATTTT.

The J gene is TRBJ1-1, the V gene TRBV11-2; 7 bases map to TRBD1. The CDR3 runs 17 residues. Germline assignment: CDR1 SGHAT and CDR2 FQNNGV. The V and J ends lost 4 bases and 1 base, in that order; junction bases with no gene match: 12. The chain's CDR3 is CASSSLGTTGTNTEAFF. In DNA, the CDR3 is TGTGCCAGCAGCTCCCTTGGTACGACAGGGACGAACACTGAAGCTTTCTTT. Drawing the rest from reference TRBV11-2 and TRBJ1-1, the complete variable domain is EAGVAQSPRYKIIEKRQSVAFWCNPISGHATLYWYQQILGQGPKLLIQFQNNGVVDDSQLPKDRFSAERLKGVDSTLKIQPAKLEDSAVYLCASSSLGTTGTNTEAFFGQGTRLTVV.

V gene TRBV27 combines with J gene TRBJ1-5, with a tentative D call TRBD1 (6 bases). The CDR3 is 15 amino acids. Trimming pared 2 bases from V and 2 bases from J, leaving 10 bases between. Germline lookup yields CDR1 MNHEY and CDR2 SMNVEV (reference sequence). The DNA for the CDR3 is TGTGCCAGCAGTTTAAGGCCAGGGGGCAATCAGCCCCAGCATTTT. It codes for CASSLRPGGNQPQHF.

This chain links TRBV23-1 with TRBJ1-1; D call uncertain. TRBV23-1 is treated as an ORF (open reading frame) with a function not yet certain. Trimming took 1 base from V and 3 from J, leaving 18 bases between them. The CDR3 contains 17 residues. In DNA form, the CDR3 reads TGCGCCAGCAGTCAATTACAGCGAGGGTCTAAGTACACTGAAGCTTTCTTT. It translates to CASSQLQRGSKYTEAFF.

The chain has TRBV10-3 and TRBJ1-5; 8 nucleotides agree with TRBD1. The CDR3 totals 14 residues. CDR1 is ENHRY, CDR2 SYGVKD, per germline. V was pared by 6 bases and J by 3 bases, with 4 bases of the junction left unmatched. The CDR3 DNA reads as TGTGCCATCAGCCAGACAGGGGACAATCAGCCCCAGCATTTT. Its translation is CAISQTGDNQPQHF.

This clone was observed once. The gene calls are TRBV6-5 and TRBJ2-3; 7 nucleotides agree with TRBD1. CDR1 MNHEY and CDR2 SVGAGI come from the germline V gene. With V trimmed by 5 bases and J by 2 bases, 4 bases remained unmatched. CDR3 length: 14 residues. CDR3 DNA sequence: TGTGCCAGCAGTCCGACAGGGTACACAGATACGCAGTATTTT. Amino acid sequence: CASSPTGYTDTQYF.

This chain links TRBV2 with TRBJ2-7, with D maybe TRBD1 (6 bases). The CDR3 extends over 13 amino acids. Trimming shortened V by 6 bases and J by 0 bases, and 9 bases separated the two germline ends. The germline gives CDR1 SNHLY, CDR2 FYNNEI. DNA for the CDR3: TGTGCCAGCAGAGGACAGAACTCCTACGAGCAGTACTTC. As protein: CASRGQNSYEQYF.

V usage is TRBV11-2 and J usage is TRBJ2-3; D is perhaps TRBD1 (5 bases). Germline V CDR1 and CDR2: SGHAT, FQNNGV. The CDR3 totals 14 residues. The V end lost 3 bases, the J end lost 2 bases, and 9 bases lay between the germline ends. This CDR3 is CASSFDRITDTQYF. CDR3 bases: TGTGCCAGCAGCTTCGACAGAATCACAGATACGCAGTATTTT. Looking up the rest from reference TRBV11-2 and TRBJ2-3 gives the full variable domain: EAGVAQSPRYKIIEKRQSVAFWCNPISGHATLYWYQQILGQGPKLLIQFQNNGVVDDSQLPKDRFSAERLKGVDSTLKIQPAKLEDSAVYLCASSFDRITDTQYFGPGTRLTVL.

The chain uses TRBV7-9 and TRBJ2-1; D might be TRBD1 (5 bases). Trimming pared 0 bases from V and 3 bases from J, leaving 9 bases between. CDR3 size: 15 residues. CDR1 and CDR2 from the germline V gene are SEHNR and FQNEAQ (reference sequence). For the CDR3, the DNA is TGTGCCAGCAGCTTAGCCCAGGGTGTCTACAATGAGCAGTTCTTC. It specifies CASSLAQGVYNEQFF. Full variable domain (outside the CDR3, taken from reference TRBV7-9 and TRBJ2-1): DTGVSQNPRHKITKRGQNVTFRCDPISEHNRLYWYRQTLGQGPEFLTYFQNEAQLEKSRLLSDRFSAERPKGSFSTLEIQRTEQGDSAMYLCASSLAQGVYNEQFFGPGTRLTVL.

V is TRBV27 and J is TRBJ2-6; 7 bases line up with TRBD1. The ends lost 5 bases at V and 1 base at J; junction bases unmatched: 5. The CDR3 consists of 16 residues. Germline-derived CDR1 and CDR2 are MNHEY and SMNVEV (reference sequence). CDR3: CASSVTGMSGANVLTF. The CDR3 DNA reads TGTGCCAGCAGTGTGACAGGGATGTCTGGGGCCAACGTCCTGACTTTC.

This clone is a singleton in its sample. CDR3 amino acids: CASSLATGTGNQPQHF. The CDR3 DNA follows: TGTGCCAGTAGCCTAGCTACCGGGACAGGGAATCAGCCCCAGCATTTT. This chain joins TRBV19 and TRBJ1-5; 9 positions agree with TRBD1. The CDR3 length is 16 residues. In germline, CDR1 is LNHDA, CDR2 SQIVND (reference sequence). The trim removed 6 bases at V and 4 bases at J, leaving 10 bases unmatched.

The chain joins TRBV18 to TRBJ2-7, with 10 bases aligning to TRBD1. V lost 5 bases, J lost 6 bases, and 10 bases stayed unmatched. CDR1 is KGHSH, CDR2 LQKENI, per germline. The CDR3 covers 15 residues. The CDR3 protein is CASSRRQGAGAEQYV. CDR3 DNA: TGTGCCAGCTCAAGACGACAGGGGGCTGGAGCCGAGCAGTACGTC.

The rearrangement uses TRBV7-9 and TRBJ2-5; 8 bases fit TRBD1. This CDR3 contains 16 residues. Germline trimming cut 1 base from V and 10 bases from J; bases unmatched to any gene: 14. Germline V gene data show CDR1 as SEHNR and CDR2 as FQNEAQ (reference sequence). The CDR3 here is CASSLGTGIGATGQYF. The DNA of the CDR3 is TGTGCCAGCAGCTTAGGGACAGGGATAGGGGCAACCGGCCAGTACTTC.

The table lists this clone with a count of one. The V and J genes are TRBV18 and TRBJ2-2, with D possibly being TRBD1 (5 bases). Trimming took 2 bases from V and 6 from J, leaving 7 bases between them. Germline V lookup: CDR1 KGHSH, CDR2 LQKENI. The CDR3 is 13 amino acids. CDR3 loop: CASSPTTAGELFF. CDR3 coding DNA: TGTGCCAGCTCACCAACGACAGCCGGGGAGCTGTTTTTT.